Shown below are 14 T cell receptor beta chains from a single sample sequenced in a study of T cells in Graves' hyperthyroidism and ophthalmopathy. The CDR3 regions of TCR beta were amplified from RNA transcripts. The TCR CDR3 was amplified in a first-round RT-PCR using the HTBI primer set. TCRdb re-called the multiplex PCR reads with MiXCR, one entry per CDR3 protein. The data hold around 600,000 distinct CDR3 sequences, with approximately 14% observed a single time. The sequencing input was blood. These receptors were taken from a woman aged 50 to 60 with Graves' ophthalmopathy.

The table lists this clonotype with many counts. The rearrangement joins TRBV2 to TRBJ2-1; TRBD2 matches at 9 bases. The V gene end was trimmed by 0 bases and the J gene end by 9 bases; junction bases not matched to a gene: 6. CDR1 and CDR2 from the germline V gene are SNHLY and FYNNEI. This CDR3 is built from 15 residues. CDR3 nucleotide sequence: TGTGCCAGCAGTGAAGCGTTAGCGGGAGCCAGTGAGCAGTTCTTC. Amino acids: CASSEALAGASEQFF.

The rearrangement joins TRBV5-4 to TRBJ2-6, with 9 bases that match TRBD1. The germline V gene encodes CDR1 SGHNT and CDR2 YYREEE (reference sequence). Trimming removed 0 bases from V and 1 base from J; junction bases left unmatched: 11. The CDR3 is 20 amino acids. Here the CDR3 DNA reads TGTGCCAGCAGCTTGGACTCCGGGACAGGGCTTTTTTCTGGGGCCAACGTCCTGACTTTC. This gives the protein CASSLDSGTGLFSGANVLTF. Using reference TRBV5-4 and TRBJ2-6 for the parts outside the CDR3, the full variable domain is ETGVTQSPTHLIKTRGQQVTLRCSSQSGHNTVSWYQQALGQGPQFIFQYYREEENGRGNFPPRFSGLQFPNYSSELNVNALELDDSALYLCASSLDSGTGLFSGANVLTFGAGSRLTVL.

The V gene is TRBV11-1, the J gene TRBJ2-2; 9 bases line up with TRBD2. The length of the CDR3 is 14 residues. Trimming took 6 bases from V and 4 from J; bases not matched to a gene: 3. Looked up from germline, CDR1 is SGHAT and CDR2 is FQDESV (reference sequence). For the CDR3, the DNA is TGTGCCAGCAGAAAGACTAGCGGCACCGGGGAGCTGTTTTTT. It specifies CASRKTSGTGELFF.

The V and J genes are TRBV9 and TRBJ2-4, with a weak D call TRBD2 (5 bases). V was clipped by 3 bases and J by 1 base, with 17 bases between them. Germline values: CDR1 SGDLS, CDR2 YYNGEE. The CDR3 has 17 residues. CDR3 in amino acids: CASSDPTRAEAKNIQYF. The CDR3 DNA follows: TGTGCCAGCAGCGACCCCACTAGAGCGGAGGCCAAAAACATTCAGTACTTC.

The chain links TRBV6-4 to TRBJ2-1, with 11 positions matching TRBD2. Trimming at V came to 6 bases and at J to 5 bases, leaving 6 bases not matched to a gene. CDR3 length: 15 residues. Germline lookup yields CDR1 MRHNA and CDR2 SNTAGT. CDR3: CASSDLAGGNNEQFF. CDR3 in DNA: TGTGCCAGCAGCGATCTAGCGGGAGGTAACAATGAGCAGTTCTTC.

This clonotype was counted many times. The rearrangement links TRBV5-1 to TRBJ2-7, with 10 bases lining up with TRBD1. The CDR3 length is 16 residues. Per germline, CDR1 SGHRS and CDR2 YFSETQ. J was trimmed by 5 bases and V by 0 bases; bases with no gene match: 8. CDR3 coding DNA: TGCGCCAGCAGCTTGGTGACAGGGGGCGTGGGCCACGAGCAGTACTTC. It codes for CASSLVTGGVGHEQYF.

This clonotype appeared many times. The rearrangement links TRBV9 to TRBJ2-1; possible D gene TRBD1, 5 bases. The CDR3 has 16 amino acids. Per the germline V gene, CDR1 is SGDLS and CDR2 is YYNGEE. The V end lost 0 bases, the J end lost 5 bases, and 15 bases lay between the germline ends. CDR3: CASSVEIGEGDNEQFF. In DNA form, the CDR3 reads TGTGCCAGCAGCGTAGAGATAGGAGAAGGGGACAATGAGCAGTTCTTC. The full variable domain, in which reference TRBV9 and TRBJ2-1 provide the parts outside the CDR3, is DSGVTQTPKHLITATGQRVTLRCSPRSGDLSVYWYQQSLDQGLQFLIQYYNGEERAKGNILERFSAQQFPDLHSELNLSSLELGDSALYFCASSVEIGEGDNEQFFGPGTRLTVL.

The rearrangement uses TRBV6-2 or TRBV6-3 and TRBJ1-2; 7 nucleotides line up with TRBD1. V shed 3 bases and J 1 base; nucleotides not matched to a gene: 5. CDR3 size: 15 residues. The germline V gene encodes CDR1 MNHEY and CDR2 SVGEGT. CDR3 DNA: TGTGCCAGCAGTTATTTTGGACAGGTTAACTATGGCTACACCTTC. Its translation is CASSYFGQVNYGYTF.

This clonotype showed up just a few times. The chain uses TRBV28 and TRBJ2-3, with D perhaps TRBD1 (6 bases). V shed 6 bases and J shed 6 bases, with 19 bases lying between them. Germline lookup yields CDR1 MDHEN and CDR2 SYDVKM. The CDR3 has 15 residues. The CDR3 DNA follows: TGTGCCAGCAGACGAAGTGGGGGCATCATTGATACGCAGTATTTT. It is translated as CASRRSGGIIDTQYF.

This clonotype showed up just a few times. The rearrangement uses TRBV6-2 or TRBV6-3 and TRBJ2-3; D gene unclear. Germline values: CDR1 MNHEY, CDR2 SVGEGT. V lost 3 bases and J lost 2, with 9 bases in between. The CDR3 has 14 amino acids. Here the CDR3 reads CASSYRRDTDTQYF. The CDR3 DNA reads TGTGCCAGCAGTTATAGGAGAGACACAGATACGCAGTATTTT.

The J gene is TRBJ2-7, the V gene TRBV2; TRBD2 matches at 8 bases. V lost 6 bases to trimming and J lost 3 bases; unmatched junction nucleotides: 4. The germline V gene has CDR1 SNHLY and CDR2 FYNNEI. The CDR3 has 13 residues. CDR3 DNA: TGTGCCAGCAGAGGACTAGCCATCTACGAGCAGTACTTC. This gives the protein CASRGLAIYEQYF.

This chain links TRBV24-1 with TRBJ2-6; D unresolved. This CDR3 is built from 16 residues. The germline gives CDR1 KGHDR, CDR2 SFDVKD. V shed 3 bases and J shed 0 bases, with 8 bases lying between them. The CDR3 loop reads CATSDPTDSGANVLTF. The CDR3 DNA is TGTGCCACCAGTGATCCGACCGACTCTGGGGCCAACGTCCTGACTTTC.

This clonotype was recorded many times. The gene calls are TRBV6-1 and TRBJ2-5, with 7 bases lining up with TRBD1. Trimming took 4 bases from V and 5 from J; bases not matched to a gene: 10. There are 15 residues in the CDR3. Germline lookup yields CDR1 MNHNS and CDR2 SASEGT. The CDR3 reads CASSAWGRGSETQYF. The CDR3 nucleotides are TGTGCCAGCAGTGCCTGGGGCAGGGGGAGCGAGACCCAGTACTTC.

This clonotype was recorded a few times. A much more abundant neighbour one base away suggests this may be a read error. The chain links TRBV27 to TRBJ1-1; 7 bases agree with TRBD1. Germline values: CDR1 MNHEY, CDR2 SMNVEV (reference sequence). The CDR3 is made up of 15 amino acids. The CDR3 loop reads CAGSGWTGLNTEAFF. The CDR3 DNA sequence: TGTGCCGGCAGTGGATGGACAGGCCTTAACACTGAAGCTTTCTTT.